This T cell receptor (beta chain) was captured by sequencing in a study of T-cell memory formation after mild COVID-19. Study background: TCR clusters were mostly confined to one donor each.

TCRdb reanalysed the 5' RACE reads using MiXCR and keeps one entry per CDR3 protein. Of about 350,000 distinct CDR3 sequences in the sample, roughly an eighth were seen once. The CDR3 runs to 14 residues. CDR1 and CDR2 from the germline V gene are SEHNR and FQNEAQ (reference sequence). Trimming pared 1 base from V and 7 bases from J, leaving 11 bases between. This clonotype appeared a few times. Its antigen is still unknown. Study-level points and caveats: Clones shrinking between day 15 and 85 showed a balanced CD4/CD8 split, and those that grew later tilted toward CD4+.

The TCR comes from a man aged 18 to 35 who had mild COVID-19 (a few samples of this study predate the infection). Cell type and time point are not known. The sequenced sample was PBMCs or a T cell subset sorted from them (not recorded which). The chain joins TRBV7-9 to TRBJ1-5; D is undetermined. CDR3: CASSLGVSGQPQHF. The CDR3 bases are TGTGCCAGCAGCTTAGGGGTTAGCGGGCAGCCCCAGCATTTT.